The 5 T cell receptor beta chains reported below all come from one sample, sequenced in a study of blood T cell repertoires in COVID-19. TCRdb's copy holds only in-frame clones and misses some; the assay was immunoSEQ multiplex PCR. Of about 46,000 clones listed, approximately 83% are singletons. Source material: peripheral blood. The receptors derive from a human donor in a cohort sampled during active COVID-19. The donor label of this sample is uncertain.

This clone was detected once. The junction departs from the called germline gene at one end, perhaps through a read error. V usage is TRBV6-1 and J usage is TRBJ1-4; 8 nucleotides agree with TRBD1. Germline V gives CDR1 MNHNS, CDR2 SASEGT. CDR3 length: 15 residues. The CDR3 DNA reads as TGTGCCAGCAGGGAAGAGGGGACAGGTCGTGAAAAACTGTTTTTT. Protein sequence: CASREEGTGREKLFF.

This chain joins TRBV6-2 or TRBV6-3 and TRBJ1-1; 7 bases line up with TRBD1. Trimming removed 4 bases from V and 0 bases from J; junction bases left unmatched: 5. This CDR3 is 15 amino acids long. Germline V gene data show CDR1 as MNHEY and CDR2 as SVGEGT. CDR3 DNA sequence: TGTGCCAGCAGTTTCGGACAGGTCATGAACACTGAAGCTTTCTTT. It specifies CASSFGQVMNTEAFF.

The V and J genes are TRBV3-1 (or the pseudogene TRBV3-2) and TRBJ2-1; 10 bases fit TRBD2. CDR3 length: 16 residues. V gave up 1 base and J gave up 8 bases; unmatched junction bases: 8. Germline CDR1 reads LGHDT; CDR2 reads YNNKEL (reference sequence). DNA of the CDR3: TGTGCCAGCAGCCAAGCTGGTAGCGGGGGGTGGGATGAGCAGTTCTTC. Encoded protein: CASSQAGSGGWDEQFF.

This chain's CDR3 is CASQQSDNSPLHF. The CDR3 DNA follows: TGTGCCAGCCAACAGTCCGATAATTCACCCCTCCACTTT. The chain carries TRBV6-5 and TRBJ1-6; D is unclear. Germline CDR1 reads MNHEY; CDR2 reads SVGAGI. The CDR3 is made up of 13 amino acids. V was clipped by 8 bases and J by 5 bases, with 10 bases between them.

The CDR3 sequence: CASNGEDTQYF. The CDR3 DNA reads as TGTGCCAGCAATGGTGAGGATACGCAGTATTTT. The rearrangement links TRBV7-9 to TRBJ2-3; D gene uncertain. This CDR3 region has 11 residues. Germline CDR1 is SEHNR and CDR2 is FQNEAQ (reference sequence). V lost 7 bases to trimming and J lost 6 bases, with 8 bases between them.